This section outlines one T cell receptor beta chain sequence together with its context. These data come from a study of blood T cell repertoires in COVID-19. Study-level background: Specimens from acute and convalescent COVID-19 originated in the United States, Italy and Spain.

Per the original data handling: Estimates of nucleated cell counts were drawn from the amplification of reference gene primers. Sequencing was performed with immunoSEQ multiplex PCR; in TCRdb, only in-frame clones are kept and a portion is missing. From that table come the V and J calls and clone size; the DNA was used to work out D and trimming. The sample shows around 31,000 clones, about 89% of them seen only once. Trimming cost V 4 bases and J 6 bases; bases outside gene matches: 9. This CDR3 has 15 residues. Germline CDR1 is SGHAT and CDR2 is FQNNGV. Sequencing input: peripheral blood. The receptor was isolated from a man aged 55 to 70 with acute or convalescent COVID-19. The chain is built from TRBV11-2 and TRBJ2-1; 7 bases fit TRBD2. CDR3 sequence reads: CASSSSGVGGNEQFF. For the CDR3, the DNA is TGTGCCAGCAGCTCTAGCGGAGTCGGGGGCAATGAGCAGTTCTTC.